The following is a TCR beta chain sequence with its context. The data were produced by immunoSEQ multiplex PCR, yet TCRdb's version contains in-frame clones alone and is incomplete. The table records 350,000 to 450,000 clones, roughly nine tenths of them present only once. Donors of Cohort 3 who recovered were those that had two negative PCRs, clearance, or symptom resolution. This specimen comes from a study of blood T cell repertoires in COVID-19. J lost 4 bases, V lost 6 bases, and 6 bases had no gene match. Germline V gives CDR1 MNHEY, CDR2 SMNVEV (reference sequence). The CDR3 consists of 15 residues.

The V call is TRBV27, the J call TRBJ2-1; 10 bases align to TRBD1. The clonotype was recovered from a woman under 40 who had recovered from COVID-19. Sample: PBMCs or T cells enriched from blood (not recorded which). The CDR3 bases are TGTGCCAGCAGCCGGACAGGGGGGGTGTACAATGAGCAGTTCTTC. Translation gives CASSRTGGVYNEQFF.